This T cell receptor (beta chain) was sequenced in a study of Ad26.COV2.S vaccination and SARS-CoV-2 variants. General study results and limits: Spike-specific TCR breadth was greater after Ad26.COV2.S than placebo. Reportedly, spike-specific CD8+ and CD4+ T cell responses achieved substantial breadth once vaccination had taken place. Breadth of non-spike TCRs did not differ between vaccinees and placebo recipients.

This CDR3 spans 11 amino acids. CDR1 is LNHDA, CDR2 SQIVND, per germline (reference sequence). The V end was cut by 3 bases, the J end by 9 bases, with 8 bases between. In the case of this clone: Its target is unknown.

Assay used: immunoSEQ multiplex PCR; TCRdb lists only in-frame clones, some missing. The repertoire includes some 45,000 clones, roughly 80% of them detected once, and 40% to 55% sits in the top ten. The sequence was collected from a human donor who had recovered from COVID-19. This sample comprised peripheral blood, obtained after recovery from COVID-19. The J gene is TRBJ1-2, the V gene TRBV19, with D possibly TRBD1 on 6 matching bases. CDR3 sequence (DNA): TGTGCCAGTAGTATGGGACATAGCTACACCTTC. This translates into CASSMGHSYTF.